This T cell receptor (beta chain) was captured by sequencing in a study of T cell responses to AZD1222 COVID-19 vaccine. Study-wide results and limits: Among the donors, most were white British and more were female, and clonal diversity was possibly underestimated. A reported finding is that nearly half of spike-specific TCRs target unmutated variant regions. Increased Spike-specific TCR breadth and depth were observed after two AZD1222 doses.

About this clone: No antigen is known for it.

Data came from immunoSEQ multiplex PCR; TCRdb stores just in-frame clones and leaves some out. This sample's table reports about 140,000 clones. Germline V gene data show CDR1 as LNHDA and CDR2 as SQIVND (reference sequence). The junction had 11 bases not matched to a gene; V was cut back by 7 bases and J by 9 bases. This CDR3 is 14 amino acids long. The specimen sequenced was peripheral blood. This TCR came from an adult in good health. The V gene is TRBV19, the J gene TRBJ2-1, with TRBD2 matching over 8 bases. This chain's CDR3 is CASTGTSGIGEQFF. The CDR3 DNA reads as TGTGCCAGTACTGGGACTAGTGGAATCGGTGAGCAGTTCTTC.